A single sample is the source of the 12 T cell receptor beta chains below, sequenced in a study of long-term antiretroviral therapy in people with HIV. Sequencing used immunoSEQ v3.0 at survey level. The table came from immunoSEQ multiplex PCR; TCRdb's copy has only in-frame clones and leaves some out. The table lists 30,000 or so clones, roughly 97% of them singletons. This sample comprised unsorted PBMCs, obtained 7.6 years after starting antiretroviral therapy. The receptors come from a man younger than 40 with HIV.

The rearrangement links TRBV6-5 to TRBJ2-7; TRBD1 matches at 7 bases. This CDR3 comprises 14 residues. Germline assignment: CDR1 MNHEY and CDR2 SVGAGI. V was clipped by 0 bases and J by 6 bases; unmatched bases: 5. The CDR3 here is CASSYSTGTVEQYF. CDR3 nucleotides: TGTGCCAGCAGTTACTCGACAGGGACGGTCGAGCAGTACTTC.

This clone was detected once. The chain combines TRBV11-2 with TRBJ2-1; a weak D match, TRBD2 (7 bases). This CDR3 has 16 residues. V was shortened by 5 bases and J by 8 bases, with 22 bases between the two germline ends. CDR1 is SGHAT, CDR2 FQNNGV, per germline. CDR3 protein: CASSPNLAVGGHEQFF. The DNA of the CDR3 is TGTGCCAGCAGCCCCAACCTAGCGGTGGGGGGCCATGAGCAGTTCTTC. Looking up the rest from reference TRBV11-2 and TRBJ2-1 gives the full variable domain: EAGVAQSPRYKIIEKRQSVAFWCNPISGHATLYWYQQILGQGPKLLIQFQNNGVVDDSQLPKDRFSAERLKGVDSTLKIQPAKLEDSAVYLCASSPNLAVGGHEQFFGPGTRLTVL.

The J gene is TRBJ1-5, the V gene TRBV2; 7 bases agree with TRBD1. The CDR3 runs 15 residues. Trimming removed 2 bases from V and 5 bases from J; junction bases left unmatched: 6. Per germline, CDR1 SNHLY and CDR2 FYNNEI. The CDR3 is CASSEKGTVDQPQHF. DNA for the CDR3: TGTGCCAGCAGTGAAAAGGGGACAGTGGATCAGCCCCAGCATTTT.

The chain combines TRBV9 with TRBJ1-1; possible D gene TRBD1, 6 bases. V lost 7 bases, J lost 5 bases, and 18 bases lay in between. The CDR3 covers 14 residues. Germline V gene lookup returns CDR1 SGDLS and CDR2 YYNGEE. This CDR3 reads CASGAWGGATEAFF. Written as DNA, the CDR3 is TGTGCCAGCGGAGCCTGGGGGGGGGCAACTGAAGCTTTCTTT.

The V and J genes are TRBV5-4 and TRBJ2-7; 8 bases are shared with TRBD2. V shed 0 bases and J 5 bases; nucleotides not matched to a gene: 7. In germline, CDR1 is SGHNT, CDR2 YYREEE (reference sequence). The CDR3 is 15 amino acids. The CDR3: CASSLGSSGLNEQYF. CDR3 nucleotide sequence: TGTGCCAGCAGCTTGGGGTCTAGCGGGCTTAACGAGCAGTACTTC. The variable domain in full, with the rest retrieved from reference TRBV5-4 and TRBJ2-7, is ETGVTQSPTHLIKTRGQQVTLRCSSQSGHNTVSWYQQALGQGPQFIFQYYREEENGRGNFPPRFSGLQFPNYSSELNVNALELDDSALYLCASSLGSSGLNEQYFGPGTRLTVT.

This chain uses TRBV7-2 with TRBJ2-7; D perhaps matches TRBD1 (6 bases). This CDR3 is built from 13 residues. CDR1 and CDR2 from the germline V gene are SGHTA and FQGNSA. V was shortened by 1 base and J by 3 bases, with 7 bases between the two germline ends. The CDR3 protein is CASSLEGHYEQYF. CDR3 in DNA: TGTGCCAGCAGCTTAGAGGGACACTACGAGCAGTACTTC.

V is TRBV9 and J is TRBJ2-1; 7 positions agree with TRBD2. From germline, CDR1 is SGDLS and CDR2 YYNGEE. CDR3 size: 16 residues. The V gene end was trimmed by 4 bases and the J gene end by 5 bases; junction bases not matched to a gene: 12. The CDR3 sequence is CASSRRSGEGHNEQFF. In DNA form, the CDR3 reads TGTGCCAGCAGCCGCAGATCGGGGGAGGGCCACAATGAGCAGTTCTTC.

The CDR3, as DNA: TGTGCCTGGAGTGTACTTGGCAGCAATCAGCCCCAGCATTTT. Its protein product is CAWSVLGSNQPQHF. The V call is TRBV30, the J call TRBJ1-5, with unresolved D. The CDR3 sequence is 14 residues long. Trimming pared 0 bases from V and 1 base from J, leaving 7 bases between. The germline V gene has CDR1 GTSNPN and CDR2 SVGIG (reference sequence).

The CDR3: CASSRDRGSGELFF. The DNA of the CDR3 is TGTGCCAGCAGCCGGGACAGGGGGTCCGGGGAGCTGTTTTTT. The chain is built from TRBV7-8 and TRBJ2-2, with TRBD1 matching 11 bases. The J segment lost 6 bases and the V segment lost 5 bases, leaving 2 bases of the junction unmatched. Germline assignment: CDR1 SGHVS and CDR2 FQNEAQ. The CDR3 covers 14 residues. The whole variable domain, remainder taken from reference TRBV7-8 and TRBJ2-2, is GAGVSQSPRYKVAKRGQDVALRCDPISGHVSLFWYQQALGQGPEFLTYFQNEAQLDKSGLPSDRFFAERPEGSVSTLKIQRTQQEDSAVYLCASSRDRGSGELFFGEGSRLTVL.

The V call is TRBV5-1, the J call TRBJ1-1; D gene uncertain. The germline CDR1 and CDR2 sequences are SGHRS and YFSETQ. This CDR3 has 15 amino acids. V was clipped by 0 bases and J by 1 base, with 10 bases between them. As DNA, the CDR3 is TGCGCCAGCAGCTTGGATTCCGGGCGGAACACTGAAGCTTTCTTT. Its protein product is CASSLDSGRNTEAFF.

This rearrangement joins TRBV5-1 to TRBJ2-7; a weak D match, TRBD1 (8 bases). V lost 5 bases to trimming and J lost 6 bases, with 18 bases between them. Germline CDR1 and CDR2: SGHRS and YFSETQ. The CDR3 extends over 14 amino acids. CDR3 DNA sequence: TGCGCCAGCAGTTACACAGGGGGGGGTTTCGAGCAGTACTTC. It encodes CASSYTGGGFEQYF.

CDR3 sequence: CASSGTLPREQYF. CDR3 coding DNA: TGTGCCAGCAGTGGGACACTGCCTAGGGAGCAGTACTTC. The chain joins TRBV6-1 to TRBJ2-7, with D tentatively TRBD1 (5 bases). Germline V lookup: CDR1 MNHNS, CDR2 SASEGT. This CDR3 contains 13 residues. The germline V and J ends were trimmed by 4 bases and 7 bases, with 14 bases remaining between them.